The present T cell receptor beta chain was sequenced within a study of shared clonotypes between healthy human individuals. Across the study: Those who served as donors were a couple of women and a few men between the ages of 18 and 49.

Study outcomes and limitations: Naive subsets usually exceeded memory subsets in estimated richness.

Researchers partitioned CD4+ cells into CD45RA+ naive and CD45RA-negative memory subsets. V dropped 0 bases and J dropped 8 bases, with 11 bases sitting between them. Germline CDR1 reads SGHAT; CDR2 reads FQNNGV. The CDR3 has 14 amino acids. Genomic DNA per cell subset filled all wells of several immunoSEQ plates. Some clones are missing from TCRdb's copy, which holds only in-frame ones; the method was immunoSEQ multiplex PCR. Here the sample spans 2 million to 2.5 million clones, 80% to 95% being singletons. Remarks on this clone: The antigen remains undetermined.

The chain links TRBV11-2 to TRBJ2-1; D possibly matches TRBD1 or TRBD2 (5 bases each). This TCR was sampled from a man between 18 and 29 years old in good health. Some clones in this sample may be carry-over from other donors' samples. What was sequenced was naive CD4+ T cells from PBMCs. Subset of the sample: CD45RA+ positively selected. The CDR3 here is CASSLEGTWDEQFF. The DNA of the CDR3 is TGTGCCAGCAGCTTAGAGGGGACCTGGGATGAGCAGTTCTTC.